A selection of T cell receptor beta chains follows, all from one sample in a study of shared clonotypes between healthy human individuals. Profiled with immunoSEQ multiplex PCR; TCRdb holds only in-frame clones, not every one. The table has 600,000 to 800,000 clones, 55% to 75% seen once. Sequencing input: memory CD4+ T cells sorted from blood. These receptors were collected from a woman aged 25 to 39 in good health. CDR3s include the opening cysteine and the closing phenylalanine or tryptophan. A D gene is named only where the DNA matches it firmly. Expanded clones get a size class; other rows say once, few or many, or leave the size out.

len,j_gene,abundance,d_gene,v_gene,CDR3nt,CDR3aa
14,TRBJ1-1,NA,TRBD1,TRBV29-1,TGCAGCGTTGAGAGTCGGGACAGGGTGACTGAAGCTTTCTTT,CSVESRDRVTEAFF
16,TRBJ1-5,NA,NA,TRBV19,TGTGCCAGTAGTATAGGTTTCTCCGCAGGCAATCAGCCCCAGCATTTT,CASSIGFSAGNQPQHF
13,TRBJ2-7,NA,NA,TRBV11-2,TGTGCCAGCAGCTGGACAGAATCCTACGAGCAGTACTTC,CASSWTESYEQYF
15,TRBJ1-5,NA,NA,TRBV5-1,TGCGCCAGCAGCTTGGAGGGATACGGCAATCAGCCCCAGCATTTT,CASSLEGYGNQPQHF
14,TRBJ1-4,NA,TRBD1,TRBV6-5,TGTGCCAGCAGGGGACAGGGGTTTGGTGAAAAACTGTTTTTT,CASRGQGFGEKLFF
14,TRBJ1-4,NA,NA,TRBV19,TGTGCCAGTAGTATCGGAGGGCCAAATGAAAAACTGTTTTTT,CASSIGGPNEKLFF
11,TRBJ2-7,NA,NA,TRBV20-1,TGCAGTGCTAGAGATGGGGACCGATTTCCATTC,CSARDGDRFPF
14,TRBJ2-6,NA,NA,TRBV7-8,TGTGCCAGCAGCTTATTGACGGGGGCCAACGTCCTGACTTTC,CASSLLTGANVLTF
16,TRBJ1-2,NA,NA,TRBV28,TGTGCCAGCAGTTCCCCGGGACAAACTGGAGACTATGGCTACACCTTC,CASSSPGQTGDYGYTF
13,TRBJ2-5,NA,NA,TRBV11-2,TGTGCCAGCAGCTTAGATCTGGGGGGGACCCAGTACTTC,CASSLDLGGTQYF
16,TRBJ2-2,NA,NA,TRBV4-1,TGCGCCAGCAGCCCATTCTGGGGGACGGTGAGCGGGGAGCTGTTTTTT,CASSPFWGTVSGELFF
13,TRBJ2-3,NA,NA,TRBV5-1,TGCGCCAGCAGCCTCTATCAAGAAGATACGCAGTATTTT,CASSLYQEDTQYF
13,TRBJ1-3,few,NA,TRBV5-1,TGCGCCAGCAGCTTGGGACAGACAAACACCATATATTTT,CASSLGQTNTIYF
13,TRBJ2-7,NA,NA,TRBV10-3,TGTGCCATCAGTGCAGGGAACCTCTACGAGCAGTACTTC,CAISAGNLYEQYF
16,TRBJ2-6,NA,NA,TRBV5-4,TGTGCCAGCAGCTACGAGAGGGGGGCTGGGGCCAACGTCCTGACTTTC,CASSYERGAGANVLTF
13,TRBJ2-3,NA,NA,TRBV15,TGTGCCACCAGCCCCGGGCGGCGAGATACGCAGTATTTT,CATSPGRRDTQYF
15,TRBJ2-5,NA,TRBD1,TRBV19,TGTGCCAGTAGTCTGGGACAGGGGACAGGGGAGACCCAGTACTTC,CASSLGQGTGETQYF
14,TRBJ1-1,NA,NA,TRBV5-5,TGTGCCAGCAGCCTGGAGTGGGGGAACACTGAAGCTTTCTTT,CASSLEWGNTEAFF
13,TRBJ1-4,NA,NA,TRBV15,TGTGCCACCAGCCTCTCTGGTGCGGGAAAACTGTTTTTT,CATSLSGAGKLFF
15,TRBJ2-3,many,TRBD2,TRBV5-1,TGCGCCAGCAGCGGCGGGAGTCCCCGCACAGATACGCAGTATTTT,CASSGGSPRTDTQYF
13,TRBJ2-7,few,NA,TRBV27,TGTGCCAGCAGTTTACGGGTCGGCTACGAGCAGTACTTC,CASSLRVGYEQYF
17,TRBJ2-3,NA,TRBD2,TRBV18,TGTGCCAGCTCACTACGGAGCGGGAGCGGGGGCACAGATACGCAGTATTTT,CASSLRSGSGGTDTQYF
15,TRBJ1-2,NA,TRBD1,TRBV28,TGTGCCAGCAGTCCTTGGGGACAGGGGGCGGGTGGCTACACCTTC,CASSPWGQGAGGYTF
14,TRBJ1-2,NA,NA,TRBV5-4,TGTGCCAGCAGCTTGTATTCAGCTAACTATGGCTACACCTTC,CASSLYSANYGYTF
15,TRBJ2-3,many,NA,TRBV5-1,TGCGCCAGCAGCCCCGGCCTCTTCAACGAGGATACGCAGTATTTT,CASSPGLFNEDTQYF
14,TRBJ2-5,NA,TRBD1,TRBV19,TGTGCCAGTAGTTTGCGACAGGGCCAAGAGACCCAGTACTTC,CASSLRQGQETQYF
12,TRBJ1-5,NA,NA,TRBV28,TGTGCCAGCAGTTTCTTGGGTCAGCCCCAGCATTTT,CASSFLGQPQHF
15,TRBJ2-5,once,NA,TRBV19,TGTGCCAGTAGTGCAGGGAGAACAGGGAGGGAGACCCAGTACTTC,CASSAGRTGRETQYF
16,TRBJ2-6,NA,NA,TRBV5-1,TGCGCCAGCAGCTTGCAAGCGGCACCTGGGGCCAACGTCCTGACTTTC,CASSLQAAPGANVLTF
12,TRBJ2-1,NA,TRBD2,TRBV19,TGTGCCAGCGGGAGGTCCTACAATGAGCAGTTCTTC,CASGRSYNEQFF
14,TRBJ2-1,once,NA,TRBV4-2,TGTGCCAGCAGCCAAGACAGGGTAGGCAATGAGCAGTTCTTC,CASSQDRVGNEQFF
13,TRBJ2-3,NA,NA,TRBV27,TGTGCCAGCAGTTTATCGCGCGTAGATACGCAGTATTTT,CASSLSRVDTQYF
15,TRBJ1-5,NA,NA,TRBV7-3,TGTGCCAGCAGCTTAGATAGCACTCCCAATCAGCCCCAGCATTTT,CASSLDSTPNQPQHF
15,TRBJ1-4,NA,TRBD1,TRBV6-1,TGTGCCAGCAGTGTGCAGGGACAGGGCTTTGAAAAACTGTTTTTT,CASSVQGQGFEKLFF
13,TRBJ1-1,NA,TRBD1,TRBV19,TGTGCCAGTAGGACAGGGGGGGCCACTGAAGCTTTCTTT,CASRTGGATEAFF
15,TRBJ1-2,few,TRBD1,TRBV7-8,TGTGCCAGCAGCTTAGCAGACAGGGGGCGGGTAGGCTACACCTTC,CASSLADRGRVGYTF
15,TRBJ2-1,NA,TRBD2,TRBV12-5,TGTGCTAGTGGCTCGGGAGGACTGTCCTACAATGAGCAGTTCTTC,CASGSGGLSYNEQFF
16,TRBJ2-3,NA,NA,TRBV21-1,TGTGCCAGCAGCAATAGGACCCCCAGCTCCCCAGATACGCAGTATTTT,CASSNRTPSSPDTQYF